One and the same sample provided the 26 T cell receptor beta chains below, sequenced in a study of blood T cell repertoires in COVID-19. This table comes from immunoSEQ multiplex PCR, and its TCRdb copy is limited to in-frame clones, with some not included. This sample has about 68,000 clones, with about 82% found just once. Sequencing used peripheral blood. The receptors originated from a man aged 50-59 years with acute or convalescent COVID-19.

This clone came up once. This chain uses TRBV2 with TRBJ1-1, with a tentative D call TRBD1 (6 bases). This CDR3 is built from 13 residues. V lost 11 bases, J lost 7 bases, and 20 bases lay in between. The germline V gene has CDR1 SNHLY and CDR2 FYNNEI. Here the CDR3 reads CAGQNWDTDEAFF. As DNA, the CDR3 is TGTGCCGGGCAGAACTGGGACACGGATGAAGCTTTCTTT.

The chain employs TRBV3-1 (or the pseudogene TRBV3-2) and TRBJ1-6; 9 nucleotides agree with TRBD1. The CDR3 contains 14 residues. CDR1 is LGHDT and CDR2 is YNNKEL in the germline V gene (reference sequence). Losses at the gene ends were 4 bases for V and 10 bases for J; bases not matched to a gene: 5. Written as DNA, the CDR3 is TGTGCCAGCAGCCTACAGGGGGCGAAGTCACCCCTCCACTTT. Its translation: CASSLQGAKSPLHF.

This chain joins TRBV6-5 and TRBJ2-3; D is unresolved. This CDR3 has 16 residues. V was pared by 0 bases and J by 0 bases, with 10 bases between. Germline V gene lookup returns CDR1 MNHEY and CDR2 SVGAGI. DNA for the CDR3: TGTGCCAGCAGTTACTCAGCGTATGCTAGCACAGATACGCAGTATTTT. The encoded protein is CASSYSAYASTDTQYF.

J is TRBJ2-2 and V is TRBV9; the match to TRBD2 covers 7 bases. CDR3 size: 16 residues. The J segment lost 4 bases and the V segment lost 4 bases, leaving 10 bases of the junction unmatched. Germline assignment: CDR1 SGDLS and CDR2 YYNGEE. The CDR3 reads CASSPRREPGTGELFF. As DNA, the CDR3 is TGTGCCAGCAGCCCTCGGCGGGAGCCAGGCACCGGGGAGCTGTTTTTT.

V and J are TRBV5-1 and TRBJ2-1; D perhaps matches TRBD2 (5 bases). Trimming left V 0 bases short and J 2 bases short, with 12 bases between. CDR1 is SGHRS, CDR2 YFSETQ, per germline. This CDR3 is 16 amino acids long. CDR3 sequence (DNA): TGCGCCAGCAGCTTGGTAACGGGGATCGCCTACAATGAGCAGTTCTTC. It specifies CASSLVTGIAYNEQFF. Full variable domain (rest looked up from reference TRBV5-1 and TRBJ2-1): KAGVTQTPRYLIKTRGQQVTLSCSPISGHRSVSWYQQTPGQGLQFLFEYFSETQRNKGNFPGRFSGRQFSNSRSEMNVSTLELGDSALYLCASSLVTGIAYNEQFFGPGTRLTVL.

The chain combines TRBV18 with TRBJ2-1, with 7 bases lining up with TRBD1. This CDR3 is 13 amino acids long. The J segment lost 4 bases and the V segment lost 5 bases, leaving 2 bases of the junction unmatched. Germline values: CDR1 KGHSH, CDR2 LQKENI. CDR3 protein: CASSVTGYNEQFF. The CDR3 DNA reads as TGTGCCAGCTCAGTGACAGGGTACAATGAGCAGTTCTTC. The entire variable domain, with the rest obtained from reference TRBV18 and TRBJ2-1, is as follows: NAGVMQNPRHLVRRRGQEARLRCSPMKGHSHVYWYRQLPEEGLKFMVYLQKENIIDESGMPKERFSAEFPKEGPSILRIQQVVRGDSAAYFCASSVTGYNEQFFGPGTRLTVL.

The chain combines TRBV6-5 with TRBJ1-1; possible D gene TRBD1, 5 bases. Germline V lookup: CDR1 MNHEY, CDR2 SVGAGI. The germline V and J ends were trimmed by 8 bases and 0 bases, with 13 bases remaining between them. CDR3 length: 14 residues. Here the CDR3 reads CASSREVMNTEAFF. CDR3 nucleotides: TGTGCCAGCTCCAGGGAAGTCATGAACACTGAAGCTTTCTTT.

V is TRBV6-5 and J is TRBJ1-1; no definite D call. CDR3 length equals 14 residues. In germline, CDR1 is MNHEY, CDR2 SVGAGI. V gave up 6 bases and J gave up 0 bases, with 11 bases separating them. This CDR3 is CASRPRSVNTEAFF. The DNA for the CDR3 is TGTGCCAGCAGACCCAGATCAGTGAACACTGAAGCTTTCTTT.

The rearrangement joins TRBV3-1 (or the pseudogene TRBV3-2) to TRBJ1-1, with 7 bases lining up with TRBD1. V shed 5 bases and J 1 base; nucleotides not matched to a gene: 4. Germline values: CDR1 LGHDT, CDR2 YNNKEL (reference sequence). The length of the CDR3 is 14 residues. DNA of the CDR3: TGTGCCAGCAGCGCGCGACAGGGGAACACTGAAGCTTTCTTT. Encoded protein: CASSARQGNTEAFF.

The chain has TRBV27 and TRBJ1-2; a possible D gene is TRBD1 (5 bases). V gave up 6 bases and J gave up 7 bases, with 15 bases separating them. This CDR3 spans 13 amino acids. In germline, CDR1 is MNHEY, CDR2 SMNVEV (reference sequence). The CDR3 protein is CASRPQGSVGYTF. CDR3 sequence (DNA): TGTGCCAGCAGACCCCAGGGATCAGTTGGCTACACCTTC.

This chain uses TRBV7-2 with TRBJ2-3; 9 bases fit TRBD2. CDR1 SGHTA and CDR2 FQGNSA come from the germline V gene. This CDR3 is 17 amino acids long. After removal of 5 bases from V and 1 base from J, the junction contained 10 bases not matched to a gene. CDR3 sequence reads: CASSDSGSRLGTDTQYF. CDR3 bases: TGTGCCAGCAGCGATAGCGGGAGTAGATTAGGCACAGATACGCAGTATTTT.

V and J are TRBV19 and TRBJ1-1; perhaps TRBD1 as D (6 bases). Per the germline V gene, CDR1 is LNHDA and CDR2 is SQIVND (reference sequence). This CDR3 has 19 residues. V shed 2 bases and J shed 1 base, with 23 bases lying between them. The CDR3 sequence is CASSILRGHGPRRNTEAFF. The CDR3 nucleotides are TGTGCCAGTAGTATACTCAGGGGTCACGGCCCCAGAAGGAACACTGAAGCTTTCTTT.

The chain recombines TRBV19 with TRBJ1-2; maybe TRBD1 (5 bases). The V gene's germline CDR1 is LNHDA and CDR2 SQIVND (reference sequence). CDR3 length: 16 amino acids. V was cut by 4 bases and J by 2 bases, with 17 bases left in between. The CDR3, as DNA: TGTGCCAGTAGTAGGGGGGGGATTATGAGGAACTATGGCTACACCTTC. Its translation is CASSRGGIMRNYGYTF.

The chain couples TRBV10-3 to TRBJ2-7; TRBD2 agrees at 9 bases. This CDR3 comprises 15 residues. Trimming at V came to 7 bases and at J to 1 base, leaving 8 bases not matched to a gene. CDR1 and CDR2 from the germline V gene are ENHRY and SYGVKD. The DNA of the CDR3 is TGTGCCATCAAGAGGGAGCGGGAGGTTTCCTACGAGCAGTACTTC. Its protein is CAIKREREVSYEQYF.

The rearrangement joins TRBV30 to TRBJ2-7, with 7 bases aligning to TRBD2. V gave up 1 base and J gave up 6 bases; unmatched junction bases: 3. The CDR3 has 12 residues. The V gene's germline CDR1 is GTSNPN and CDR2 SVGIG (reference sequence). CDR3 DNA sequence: TGTGCCTGGAGTGAACTAGCGTCCGAGCAGTACTTC. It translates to CAWSELASEQYF.

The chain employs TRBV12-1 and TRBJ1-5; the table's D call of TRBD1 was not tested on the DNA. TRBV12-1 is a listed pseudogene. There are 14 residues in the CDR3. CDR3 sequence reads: CASSPGQGHQPQHF. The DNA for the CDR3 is TGTGCCAGCAGCCCCGGACAGGGGCACCAGCCCCAGCATTTT.

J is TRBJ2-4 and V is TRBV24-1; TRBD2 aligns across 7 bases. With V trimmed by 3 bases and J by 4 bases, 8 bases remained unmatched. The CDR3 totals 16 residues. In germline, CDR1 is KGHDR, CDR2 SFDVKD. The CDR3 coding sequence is TGTGCCACCAGTGATCCTGCTAGCGGATCTAAAAACATTCAGTACTTC. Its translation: CATSDPASGSKNIQYF.

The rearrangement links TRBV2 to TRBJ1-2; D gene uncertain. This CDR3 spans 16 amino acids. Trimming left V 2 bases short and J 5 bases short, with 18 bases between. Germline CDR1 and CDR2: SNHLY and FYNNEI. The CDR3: CASSESFTREGYGYTF. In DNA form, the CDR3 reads TGTGCCAGCAGTGAAAGTTTCACCCGGGAGGGATATGGCTACACCTTC. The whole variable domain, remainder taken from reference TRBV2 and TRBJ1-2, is EPEVTQTPSHQVTQMGQEVILRCVPISNHLYFYWYRQILGQKVEFLVSFYNNEISEKSEIFDDQFSVERPDGSNFTLKIRSTKLEDSAMYFCASSESFTREGYGYTFGSGTRLTVV.

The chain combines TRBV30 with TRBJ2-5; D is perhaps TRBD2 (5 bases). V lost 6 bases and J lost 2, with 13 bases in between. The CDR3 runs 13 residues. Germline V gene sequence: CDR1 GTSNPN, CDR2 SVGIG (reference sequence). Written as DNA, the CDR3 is TGTGCCTGCCACGGAGAGCGGCAAGAGACCCAGTACTTC. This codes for CACHGERQETQYF.

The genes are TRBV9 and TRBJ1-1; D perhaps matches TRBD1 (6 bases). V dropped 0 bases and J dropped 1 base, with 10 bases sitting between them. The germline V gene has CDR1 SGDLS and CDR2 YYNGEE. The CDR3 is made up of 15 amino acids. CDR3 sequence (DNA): TGTGCCAGCAGCGTAGGTCTACAGGGGAACACTGAAGCTTTCTTT. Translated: CASSVGLQGNTEAFF.

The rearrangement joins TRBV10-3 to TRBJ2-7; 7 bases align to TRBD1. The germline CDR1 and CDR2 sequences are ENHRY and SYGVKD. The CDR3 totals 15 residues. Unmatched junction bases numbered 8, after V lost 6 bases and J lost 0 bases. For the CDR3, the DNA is TGTGCCATCAGCCTGGGGGACAGCAGCTCCTACGAGCAGTACTTC. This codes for CAISLGDSSSYEQYF.

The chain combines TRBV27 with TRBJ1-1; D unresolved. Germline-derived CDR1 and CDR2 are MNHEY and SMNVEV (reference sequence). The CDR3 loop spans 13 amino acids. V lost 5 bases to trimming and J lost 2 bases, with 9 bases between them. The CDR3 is CASSIRENTEAFF. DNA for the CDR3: TGTGCCAGCAGTATAAGAGAAAACACTGAAGCTTTCTTT.

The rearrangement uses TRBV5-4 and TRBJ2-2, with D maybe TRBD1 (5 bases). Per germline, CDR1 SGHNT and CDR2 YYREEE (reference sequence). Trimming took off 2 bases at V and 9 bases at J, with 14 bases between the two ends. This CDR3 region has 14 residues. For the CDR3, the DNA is TGTGCCAGCAGCTTAGGGGCAGGTGGCCGGGAGCTGTTTTTT. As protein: CASSLGAGGRELFF.

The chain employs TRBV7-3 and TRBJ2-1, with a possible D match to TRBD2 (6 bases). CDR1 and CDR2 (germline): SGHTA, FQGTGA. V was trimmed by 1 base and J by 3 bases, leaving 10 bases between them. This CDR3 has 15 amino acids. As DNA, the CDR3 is TGTGCCAGCAGCTTAAGCGGGACCGACTACAATGAGCAGTTCTTC. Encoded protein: CASSLSGTDYNEQFF.

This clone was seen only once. The CDR3 loop reads CASSIAGLAGAYNEQFF. The CDR3, as DNA: TGTGCCAGTAGTATAGCCGGACTAGCGGGAGCCTACAATGAGCAGTTCTTC. The chain carries TRBV19 and TRBJ2-1, with 13 positions matching TRBD2. Germline CDR1 LNHDA, CDR2 SQIVND (reference sequence). The V and J ends lost 1 base and 2 bases, in that order; junction bases with no gene match: 2. The CDR3 totals 17 residues. The whole variable domain, remainder taken from reference TRBV19 and TRBJ2-1, is DGGITQSPKYLFRKEGQNVTLSCEQNLNHDAMYWYRQDPGQGLRLIYYSQIVNDFQKGDIAEGYSVSREKKESFPLTVTSAQKNPTAFYLCASSIAGLAGAYNEQFFGPGTRLTVL.

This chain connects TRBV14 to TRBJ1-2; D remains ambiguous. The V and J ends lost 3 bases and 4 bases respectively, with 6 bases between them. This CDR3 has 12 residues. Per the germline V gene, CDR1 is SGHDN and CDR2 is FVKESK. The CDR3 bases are TGTGCCAGCAGCCAGGCGGGCTATGGCTACACCTTC. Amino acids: CASSQAGYGYTF.